The source of this T cell receptor beta chain is a study of blood T cell repertoires in COVID-19. Study summary: The United States, Italy and Spain were the sources of the acute and convalescent COVID-19 samples.

Cohorts were assigned according to the clinical history that participants reported. What the recovered Cohort 3 donors had was two negative PCRs, clearance, or symptom resolution. The CDR3 has 13 amino acids. Germline CDR1 reads MDHEN; CDR2 reads SYDVKM. Between the trimmed V and J ends, which lost 3 bases and 5 bases, there was a span of 10 bases. Authors' analysis steps: Quantification of nucleated cells was approximated via reference gene primer amplification. Using immunoSEQ multiplex PCR, the repertoire was profiled, and TCRdb retains in-frame clones only, with some absent. Clonal size and the V and J genes are those of that table, whereas D and trimming came from the DNA. Here the sample spans under 200,000 clones, approximately 88% being singletons.

This chain connects TRBV28 to TRBJ1-2; D is unresolved. The TCR comes from a woman in her fifties or sixties who had recovered from COVID-19. The material sequenced was PBMCs or T cells enriched from blood (not recorded which). In DNA, the CDR3 is TGTGCCAGCAGTTTGGACGGCGGGTATGGCTACACCTTC. Protein sequence: CASSLDGGYGYTF.